This T cell receptor (beta chain) was captured in a study of OX40 agonist ivuxolimab in advanced cancers. In the study overall: Earlier treatment with anti-PD-1, anti-PD-L1 or anti-CTLA-4 was permitted, and 30% to 40% had received some.

This CDR3 region has 14 residues. With V trimmed by 4 bases and J by 2 bases, 1 base remained unmatched. The V gene's germline CDR1 is LGHNA and CDR2 YNFKEQ. Profiled with immunoSEQ multiplex PCR; TCRdb holds only in-frame clones, not every one. The table has 60,000 to 85,000 clones, around 80% seen once. Autoimmune disease history or systemic immunosuppression disqualified patients. Sequencing used CD4+ or CD8+ T cells sorted from blood, obtained in a trial of the OX40 agonist ivuxolimab. The V and J genes are TRBV4-2 and TRBJ1-2; 10 bases fit TRBD1. The source is an adult with an advanced solid tumor such as melanoma, head and neck, liver or kidney cancer. Here the CDR3 DNA reads TGTGCCAGCAGCCGGGACAGGGGAAACTATGGCTACACCTTC. This codes for CASSRDRGNYGYTF.